The 14 T cell receptor beta chains listed next were all sequenced from one sample in a study of shared clonotypes between healthy human individuals (dated by TCRdb to the early 2020s). Preparation of the library involved the immunoSEQ multiplex PCR assay. Held by TCRdb, this immuneACCESS table contains in-frame sequences only and omits some clones. Under half of the omission traces to an unresolved V gene where checked; the cause of the rest is unknown. A total of about 340,000 clones appear in this sample, around 79% of them only once. The ten most abundant clones make up around 9.3% of the sample. The source material was memory CD4+ T cells sorted from blood. Interpreted using the paper, the cell subset or site label stands for: CD45RA-negative fraction. These receptors came from a man aged 25 to 40 in good health.

In regard to this clone: The same CDR3 arises from other DNA sequences in this sample as well. The chain couples TRBV2 to TRBJ1-2; D not resolved. V was shortened by 4 bases and J by 3 bases, with 6 bases between the two germline ends. Germline CDR1 is SNHLY and CDR2 is FYNNEI. The CDR3 is made up of 12 amino acids. The CDR3 DNA reads TGTGCCAGCAGTGTCACAGACTATGGCTACACCTTC. It encodes CASSVTDYGYTF.

This clone was detected only once. V gene TRBV4-3 combines with J gene TRBJ2-1; TRBD2 aligns across 9 bases. V lost 4 bases and J lost 8; bases outside the gene matches: 12. Germline V gene sequence: CDR1 LGHNA, CDR2 YSLEER. The length of the CDR3 is 16 residues. The chain's CDR3 is CASSLGPAGGIDEQFF. DNA of the CDR3: TGCGCCAGCAGCCTCGGACCAGCGGGAGGTATCGATGAGCAGTTCTTC.

This clone has just one count. The rearrangement joins TRBV7-2 to TRBJ2-3, with 9 nucleotides matching TRBD1. Unmatched junction bases numbered 7, after V lost 4 bases and J lost 11 bases. Per germline, CDR1 SGHTA and CDR2 FQGNSA. The CDR3 has 13 residues. The CDR3 spells CASSSNRDREQYF. Here the CDR3 DNA reads TGTGCCAGCAGCTCCAACCGGGACAGGGAGCAGTATTTT. The full variable domain, completed using reference TRBV7-2 and TRBJ2-3, is GAGVSQSPSNKVTEKGKDVELRCDPISGHTALYWYRQSLGQGLEFLIYFQGNSAPDKSGLPSDRFSAERTGGSVSTLTIQRTQQEDSAVYLCASSSNRDREQYFGPGTRLTVL.

The genes are TRBV11-2 and TRBJ2-7, with 14 bases matching TRBD2. Per germline, CDR1 SGHAT and CDR2 FQNNGV. There are 15 residues in the CDR3. Trimming cost V 3 bases and J 7 bases; bases outside gene matches: 5. CDR3 DNA: TGTGCCAGCAGCTTTGGGACTAGCGGGAGCGGGGAGCAGTACTTC. Translating gives CASSFGTSGSGEQYF.

This chain connects TRBV4-3 to TRBJ1-4, with 8 bases matching TRBD1. This CDR3 comprises 16 residues. Germline V gene sequence: CDR1 LGHNA, CDR2 YSLEER. Losses at the gene ends were 0 bases for V and 14 bases for J; bases not matched to a gene: 14. CDR3 sequence reads: CASSQDRRQGFRVLFF. The CDR3 region has the DNA TGCGCCAGCAGCCAAGATCGGAGACAGGGGTTCAGGGTGCTGTTTTTT.

The rearrangement uses TRBV9 and TRBJ2-1, with 9 bases matching TRBD2. Trimming removed 4 bases from V and 4 bases from J; junction bases left unmatched: 6. CDR3 length: 15 amino acids. Germline values: CDR1 SGDLS, CDR2 YYNGEE. In DNA form, the CDR3 reads TGTGCCAGCAGCCCCAGCGGGAGGATGTACAATGAGCAGTTCTTC. Encoded protein: CASSPSGRMYNEQFF. Using reference TRBV9 and TRBJ2-1 for the parts outside the CDR3, the full variable domain is DSGVTQTPKHLITATGQRVTLRCSPRSGDLSVYWYQQSLDQGLQFLIQYYNGEERAKGNILERFSAQQFPDLHSELNLSSLELGDSALYFCASSPSGRMYNEQFFGPGTRLTVL.

The chain carries TRBV7-2 and TRBJ1-1, with D unclear. Germline V gives CDR1 SGHTA, CDR2 FQGNSA. V gave up 7 bases and J gave up 4 bases, with 19 bases separating them. This CDR3 comprises 15 residues. Here the CDR3 reads CASIGSAGSVTEAFF. DNA of the CDR3: TGTGCCAGCATTGGCTCCGCCGGAAGCGTCACTGAAGCTTTCTTT. Drawing the rest from reference TRBV7-2 and TRBJ1-1, the complete variable domain is GAGVSQSPSNKVTEKGKDVELRCDPISGHTALYWYRQSLGQGLEFLIYFQGNSAPDKSGLPSDRFSAERTGGSVSTLTIQRTQQEDSAVYLCASIGSAGSVTEAFFGQGTRLTVV.

The chain uses TRBV6-5 and TRBJ2-1, with 7 bases matching TRBD2. CDR1 is MNHEY, CDR2 SVGAGI, per germline. This CDR3 is built from 15 residues. V lost 0 bases and J lost 8; bases outside the gene matches: 7. CDR3 in amino acids: CASSYSHGRYDEQFF. The CDR3 coding sequence is TGTGCCAGCAGTTACTCGCACGGGAGGTACGATGAGCAGTTCTTC.

The chain uses TRBV5-4 and TRBJ2-2, with a tentative D call TRBD2 (6 bases). V was cut by 0 bases and J by 0 bases, with 12 bases left in between. Germline V lookup: CDR1 SGHNT, CDR2 YYREEE (reference sequence). There are 17 residues in the CDR3. The CDR3 reads CASSLVSGATNTGELFF. In DNA, the CDR3 is TGTGCCAGCAGCTTGGTTAGCGGAGCTACGAACACCGGGGAGCTGTTTTTT.

The chain joins TRBV19 to TRBJ2-2, with a tentative D call TRBD1 (6 bases). The CDR3 is made up of 15 amino acids. Trimming left V 5 bases short and J 5 bases short, with 15 bases between. Germline-derived CDR1 and CDR2 are LNHDA and SQIVND (reference sequence). In DNA form, the CDR3 reads TGTGCCAGTAGTCGACCCCCAGGGGAGACCGGGGAGCTGTTTTTT. It yields the protein CASSRPPGETGELFF.

This chain links TRBV6-1 with TRBJ1-2; D is uncertain. CDR1 and CDR2 from the germline V gene are MNHNS and SASEGT. Trimming stripped 4 bases from V and 1 base from J, with 7 bases between. The CDR3 length is 13 residues. CDR3 protein: CASSVSVNYGYTF. CDR3 DNA: TGTGCCAGCAGTGTCTCAGTTAACTATGGCTACACCTTC.

This CDR3 is CASSLKFSGANVLTF. CDR3 nucleotides: TGTGCCAGCAGCTTAAAGTTTTCTGGGGCCAACGTCCTGACTTTC. The rearrangement links TRBV7-9 to TRBJ2-6; no clear D. The CDR3 has 15 amino acids. The germline gives CDR1 SEHNR, CDR2 FQNEAQ (reference sequence). Trimming took off 2 bases at V and 1 base at J, with 6 bases between the two ends.

The rearrangement uses TRBV7-7 and TRBJ2-3, with 10 bases aligning to TRBD2. V shed 5 bases, J shed 0 bases, and the junction held 2 bases outside the gene matches. The germline V gene encodes CDR1 SSHAT and CDR2 FNYEAQ (reference sequence). This CDR3 region has 15 residues. CDR3 bases: TGTGCCAGCAGCCAGGGACTAGCGAGCACAGATACGCAGTATTTT. This codes for CASSQGLASTDTQYF. Full variable domain (missing parts from reference TRBV7-7 and TRBJ2-3): GAGVSQSPRYKVTKRGQDVTLRCDPISSHATLYWYQQALGQGPEFLTYFNYEAQPDKSGLPSDRFSAERPEGSISTLTIQRTEQRDSAMYRCASSQGLASTDTQYFGPGTRLTVL.

The CDR3 loop reads CASTMGSSGNTIYF. CDR3 in DNA: TGTGCCAGCACCATGGGGAGCTCTGGAAACACCATATATTTT. V usage is TRBV11-2 and J usage is TRBJ1-3; D not resolved. The V end was cut by 7 bases, the J end by 0 bases, with 10 bases between. Germline CDR1 is SGHAT and CDR2 is FQNNGV. The CDR3 is 14 residues long.